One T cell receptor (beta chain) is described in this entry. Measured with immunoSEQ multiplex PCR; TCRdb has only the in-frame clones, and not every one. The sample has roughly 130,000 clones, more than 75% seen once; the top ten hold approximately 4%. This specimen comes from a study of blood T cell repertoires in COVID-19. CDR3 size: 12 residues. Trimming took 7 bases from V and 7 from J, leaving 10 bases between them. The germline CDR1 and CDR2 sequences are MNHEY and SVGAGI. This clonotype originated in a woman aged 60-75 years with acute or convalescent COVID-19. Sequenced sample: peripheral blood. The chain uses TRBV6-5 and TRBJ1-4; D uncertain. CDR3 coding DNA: TGTGCCAGCAAGGAGGAGGGTGAAAAACTGTTTTTT. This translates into CASKEEGEKLFF.